This TCR beta chain was found in a study of blood T cell repertoires in COVID-19. Study at large: Researchers got acute and convalescent COVID-19 samples from the United States, Italy and Spain.

TCRdb's copy holds only in-frame clones and misses some; the assay was immunoSEQ multiplex PCR. Among around 44,000 clones, around 93% were seen once, and the ten largest hold about 12%. The CDR3 is 16 residues long. The V and J ends lost 4 bases and 4 bases, in that order; junction bases with no gene match: 10. CDR1 is SGDLS, CDR2 YYNGEE, per germline. This TCR was recovered from a human donor in a cohort sampled during active COVID-19. The material sequenced was peripheral blood. The chain employs TRBV9 and TRBJ1-4; 7 positions match TRBD1. The CDR3 sequence is CASSPQGDGFNEKLFF. DNA of the CDR3: TGTGCCAGCAGCCCTCAGGGGGACGGCTTTAATGAAAAACTGTTTTTT.